This T cell receptor beta chain was profiled in a study of blood T cell repertoires in COVID-19. As for the study in general: Samples taken during acute and convalescent COVID-19 were collected in the United States, Italy and Spain.

Participants were aged about 18 to 90 years, lived in under 25 US areas, and enrolled virtually. The CDR3 runs to 14 residues. V trimming: 8 bases; J trimming: 5 bases; junction bases outside the gene matches: 11. From germline, CDR1 is MGHDK and CDR2 SYGVNS. Authors' methods: By means of reference gene primer amplification, nucleated cell counts were estimated. Clones were sequenced by immunoSEQ multiplex PCR, and TCRdb holds only the in-frame ones, with some missing. V and J calls and clone size are as listed in that table; D and trimming were resolved from the DNA. Here the sample spans approximately 270,000 clones, about nine tenths being singletons.

The source material was PBMCs or T cells enriched from blood (not recorded which). The TCR originated in a man aged 40-55 years who had recovered from COVID-19. J is TRBJ1-1 and V is TRBV25-1; 7 bases are shared with TRBD1. The chain's CDR3 is CASRRQGSGTEAFF. For the CDR3, the DNA is TGTGCCAGCCGTCGACAGGGATCCGGGACTGAAGCTTTCTTT.